This TCR beta chain was captured by sequencing in a study of graft-versus-host responses after intestinal transplantation. Study-level information: Grafts were multivisceral, liver-intestinal, or isolated intestinal. Every recipient underwent anti-thymocyte globulin induction, then tacrolimus and steroids for approximately three years.

Sequenced by immunoSEQ multiplex PCR; TCRdb stores in-frame clones only, minus some. The table includes tens of thousands of clones, roughly nine tenths detected once. Turning to this clone: No antigen is known for it.

General study findings and limits: The authors found GvH clones in recipient marrow, some appearing first in ileum or blood. Early post-transplant HvG declines were associated with peak circulating GvH clone levels.

The input for sequencing was unstimulated CD4+ T cells sorted from spleen or lymph node cells, taken before intestinal transplant. The TCR was taken from a human donor who received an intestinal transplant.

CDR3 sequence: CASSPVGGGANEQYF. The CDR3 nucleotides read TGTGCCAGCTCACCAGTAGGCGGGGGGGCCAACGAGCAGTACTTC. The chain carries TRBV18 and TRBJ2-7, with 9 bases lining up with TRBD2. The CDR3 sequence is 15 residues long. Germline V gives CDR1 KGHSH, CDR2 LQKENI. V dropped 2 bases and J dropped 5; count of bases not matched to a gene: 7.